This T cell receptor beta chain was captured by sequencing in a study of cytomegalovirus exposure and HLA in healthy donors. Study outcomes and limitations: Only CMV serostatus was available as immune exposure information. With later analysis, a missense DCLRE1C variant became linked to TCR beta V- and J-gene trimming.

This clone has a handful of counts. Its antigen is still unknown. It was with 60 Vbeta and 13 Jbeta primers that the PCR ran. Method: immunoSEQ multiplex PCR; TCRdb's copy keeps in-frame clones and lacks some. This sample has about 200,000 clones, with 60% to 80% found just once. Material for sequencing was PBMCs. The TCR comes from a woman aged 25 to 45 in good health and CMV-seronegative.

CDR3 DNA sequence: TGCGCCAGCAGCCAAGATCCGGGGGGGAGCTCCTACAATGAGCAGTTCTTC. Its protein product is CASSQDPGGSSYNEQFF. This chain connects TRBV4-1 to TRBJ2-1; 8 bases agree with TRBD2. The V segment lost 0 bases and the J segment 0 bases; nucleotides outside the gene matches: 4. Germline CDR1 is MGHRA and CDR2 is YSYEKL. The CDR3 runs to 17 residues.